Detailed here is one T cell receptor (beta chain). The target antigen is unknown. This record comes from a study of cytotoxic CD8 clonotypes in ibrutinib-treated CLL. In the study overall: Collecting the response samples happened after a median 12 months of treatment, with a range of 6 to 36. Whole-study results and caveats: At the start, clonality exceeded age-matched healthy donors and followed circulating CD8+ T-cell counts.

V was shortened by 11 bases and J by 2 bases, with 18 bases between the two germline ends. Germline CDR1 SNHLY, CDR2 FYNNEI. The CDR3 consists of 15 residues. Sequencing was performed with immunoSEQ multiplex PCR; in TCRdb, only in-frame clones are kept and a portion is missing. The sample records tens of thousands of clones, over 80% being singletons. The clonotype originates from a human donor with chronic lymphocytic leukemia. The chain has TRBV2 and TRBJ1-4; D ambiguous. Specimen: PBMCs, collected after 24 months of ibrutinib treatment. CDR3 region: CASLYLQATNEKLFF. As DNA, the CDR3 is TGTGCCTCACTCTACCTGCAGGCTACTAATGAAAAACTGTTTTTT.